The 30 T cell receptor beta chains in this list originate from one sample, sequenced in a study of Ad26.COV2.S vaccination and SARS-CoV-2 variants. Treatment indicated: some 20 received Ad26.COV2.S at low or high dose, single or two shots; about five received placebo; per-sample allocation not given. All samples were drawn on day 63, counting from the first vaccine or placebo injection. Using immunoSEQ multiplex PCR, the repertoire was profiled, and TCRdb retains in-frame clones only, with some absent. The sample has some 520,000 clones, 87% seen once. Sample: peripheral blood, taken in a trial of Ad26.COV2.S vaccine versus placebo. The receptors originated from a person between 18 and 59 years old who received the Ad26.COV2.S COVID-19 vaccine or a placebo.

The chain has TRBV9 and TRBJ1-1; D is perhaps TRBD1 (5 bases). The CDR3 loop spans 13 amino acids. The germline gives CDR1 SGDLS, CDR2 YYNGEE. Deletions cut 0 bases from V and 7 bases from J, with 10 bases between. CDR3 residues: CASSVVLGGEAFF. CDR3 DNA sequence: TGTGCCAGCAGCGTAGTTCTGGGGGGTGAAGCTTTCTTT.

This clone has a handful of counts. The chain joins TRBV10-1 to TRBJ1-6; no definite D call. Germline values: CDR1 WNHNN, CDR2 SYGVQD (reference sequence). With 8 bases removed from V and 5 bases from J, the gap between germline ends came to 13 bases. The CDR3 sequence is 14 residues long. CDR3 bases: TGCGCCAGCTGGCAGAATGTGGATAATTCACCCCTCCACTTT. Amino acid sequence: CASWQNVDNSPLHF.

The V gene is TRBV6-2 or TRBV6-3, the J gene TRBJ1-3; D is undetermined. CDR1 MNHEY and CDR2 SVGEGT come from the germline V gene. The CDR3 runs 17 residues. V was shortened by 6 bases and J by 1 base, with 19 bases between the two germline ends. CDR3 loop: CASSPLIRGRSGNTIYF. DNA for the CDR3: TGTGCCAGCAGCCCTCTAATCCGAGGGAGGTCTGGAAACACCATATATTTT.

The rearrangement uses TRBV19 and TRBJ2-4, with D possibly TRBD2 on 5 matching bases. The V and J ends lost 3 bases and 1 base respectively, with 13 bases between them. CDR1 and CDR2 (germline): LNHDA, SQIVND (reference sequence). The CDR3 has 16 residues. In DNA, the CDR3 is TGTGCCAGTAGTATGGATCTCGGGGTTGCCAAAAACATTCAGTACTTC. This sequence encodes CASSMDLGVAKNIQYF.

Remarks on this clone: This specimen includes other DNA sequences encoding the same CDR3. The rearrangement uses TRBV7-2 and TRBJ2-3; D ambiguous. V gave up 4 bases and J gave up 3 bases, with 5 bases separating them. Germline lookup yields CDR1 SGHTA and CDR2 FQGNSA. There are 12 residues in the CDR3. The CDR3 is CASSSATDTQYF. For the CDR3, the DNA is TGTGCCAGCAGCTCAGCAACAGATACGCAGTATTTT.

Comment on this clone: This sample includes further DNA sequences coding for the same CDR3. J is TRBJ1-4 and V is TRBV19; D is unclear. Germline V gene lookup returns CDR1 LNHDA and CDR2 SQIVND (reference sequence). This CDR3 has 14 residues. V was clipped by 5 bases and J by 7 bases, with 14 bases between them. The CDR3 sequence is CASSGAGRVEKLFF. CDR3 sequence (DNA): TGTGCCAGTAGTGGTGCCGGGCGAGTTGAAAAACTGTTTTTT.

The chain recombines TRBV7-9 with TRBJ2-1, with 7 bases that match TRBD2. Germline trimming cut 5 bases from V and 15 bases from J; bases unmatched to any gene: 7. The CDR3 sequence is 11 residues long. Germline CDR1 is SEHNR and CDR2 is FQNEAQ (reference sequence). CDR3 sequence: CASSRDYVPFF. The DNA of the CDR3 is TGTGCCAGCAGCAGGGACTACGTGCCGTTCTTC.

The genes are TRBV28 and TRBJ2-1, with 9 bases aligning to TRBD2. With 5 bases clipped from V and 4 bases from J, the junction kept 18 bases outside the gene matches. Germline-derived CDR1 and CDR2 are MDHEN and SYDVKM. The CDR3 is made up of 19 amino acids. CDR3 nucleotide sequence: TGTGCCAGCAGTCTACTTGAGTTCGCTAGCGGGATTTCATACAATGAGCAGTTCTTC. Its translation is CASSLLEFASGISYNEQFF.

This clone was picked up a small number of times. CDR3 sequence (DNA): TGTGCCAGCAGTTTACGAACAGGGGGCGGGCAGCCCCAGCATTTT. Protein: CASSLRTGGGQPQHF. The rearrangement links TRBV27 to TRBJ1-5; 9 bases map to TRBD1. This CDR3 has 15 residues. Germline V gene sequence: CDR1 MNHEY, CDR2 SMNVEV (reference sequence). V lost 2 bases to trimming and J lost 7 bases; unmatched junction nucleotides: 6.

J is TRBJ2-3 and V is TRBV5-6, with D perhaps matching TRBD1 or TRBD2 (5 bases each). CDR3 length equals 13 residues. V was shortened by 0 bases and J by 6 bases, with 8 bases between the two germline ends. From germline, CDR1 is SGHDT and CDR2 YYEEEE. The DNA for the CDR3 is TGTGCCAGCAGCTTGGTCGGGGCCGATACGCAGTATTTT. As protein: CASSLVGADTQYF.

The V gene is TRBV7-9, the J gene TRBJ1-6, with D possibly matching TRBD1 (5 bases). With 3 bases removed from V and 10 bases from J, the gap between germline ends came to 13 bases. CDR3 length equals 14 residues. CDR1 and CDR2 from the germline V gene are SEHNR and FQNEAQ (reference sequence). The CDR3 loop reads CASSFSGAGSPLHF. The CDR3, as DNA: TGTGCCAGCAGCTTCTCTGGGGCCGGGTCACCCCTCCACTTT.

The V and J genes are TRBV10-3 and TRBJ2-5, with 7 bases fitting TRBD2. The germline gives CDR1 ENHRY, CDR2 SYGVKD. The CDR3 extends over 14 amino acids. The V segment lost 10 bases and the J segment 7 bases; nucleotides outside the gene matches: 15. The CDR3 reads CATAGPSGLGTQYF. The CDR3, as DNA: TGTGCCACGGCCGGGCCTAGCGGCCTGGGGACCCAGTACTTC.

V gene TRBV12-3 or TRBV12-4 combines with J gene TRBJ1-2; the D is unclear. The CDR3 totals 13 residues. Trimming stripped 3 bases from V and 4 bases from J, with 9 bases between. The CDR3 coding sequence is TGTGCCAGCAGTTTTCAGGCTAGCTATGGCTACACCTTC. As protein: CASSFQASYGYTF.

The rearrangement links TRBV7-9 to TRBJ1-1; no definite D call. Trimming shortened V by 1 base and J by 2 bases, and 8 bases separated the two germline ends. Germline V gene lookup returns CDR1 SEHNR and CDR2 FQNEAQ (reference sequence). This CDR3 is 14 amino acids long. The CDR3: CASSLVGENTEAFF. The CDR3 coding sequence is TGTGCCAGCAGCTTAGTGGGAGAAAACACTGAAGCTTTCTTT.

The chain uses TRBV30 and TRBJ1-2; weak D call: TRBD1 (6 bases). The V gene's germline CDR1 is GTSNPN and CDR2 SVGIG (reference sequence). V lost 3 bases and J lost 7, with 12 bases in between. This CDR3 has 12 amino acids. CDR3 amino acids: CAWSRQDGGYTF. CDR3 bases: TGTGCCTGGAGCAGACAGGATGGTGGCTACACCTTC.

This rearrangement joins TRBV15 to TRBJ1-5; no clear D gene. CDR3 length equals 13 residues. V was cut by 5 bases and J by 3 bases, with 8 bases left in between. Germline V CDR1 and CDR2: LNHNV, YYDKDF (reference sequence). The CDR3 nucleotides read TGTGCCACCAGCGAAGGGTCCAATCAGCCCCAGCATTTT. As protein: CATSEGSNQPQHF.

The chain links TRBV6-6 to TRBJ1-2, with TRBD1 matching 7 bases. The CDR3 runs to 14 residues. J lost 4 bases, V lost 3 bases, and 5 bases had no gene match. CDR1 and CDR2 from the germline V gene are MNHNY and SVGAGI (reference sequence). The DNA for the CDR3 is TGTGCCAGCAGTTATACAGGGGCCTCCTATGGCTACACCTTC. Translated: CASSYTGASYGYTF.

V and J are TRBV5-1 and TRBJ2-1; 9 nucleotides align to TRBD2. The CDR3 is made up of 16 amino acids. Germline V gene data show CDR1 as SGHRS and CDR2 as YFSETQ. With V trimmed by 7 bases and J by 0 bases, 8 bases remained unmatched. For the CDR3, the DNA is TGCGCCAGCGTTTTAGGTAGCGGGAGCTCCTACAATGAGCAGTTCTTC. It yields the protein CASVLGSGSSYNEQFF.

The chain couples TRBV4-3 to TRBJ2-1; D gene unclear. Germline V gene data show CDR1 as LGHNA and CDR2 as YSLEER. With 1 base removed from V and 0 bases from J, the gap between germline ends came to 10 bases. The CDR3 contains 16 residues. CDR3 protein: CASSQGPSGSYNEQFF. The CDR3 DNA reads TGCGCCAGCAGCCAAGGACCGTCGGGCTCCTACAATGAGCAGTTCTTC.

V and J are TRBV6-4 and TRBJ2-1, with TRBD1 identical over 8 bases. The CDR3 sequence is 15 residues long. Germline V gives CDR1 MRHNA, CDR2 SNTAGT. The trim removed 0 bases at V and 4 bases at J, leaving 2 bases unmatched. The CDR3 loop reads CASSDSTGAYNEQFF. CDR3 nucleotides: TGTGCCAGCAGTGACTCGACAGGGGCTTACAATGAGCAGTTCTTC.

This rearrangement joins TRBV23-1 to TRBJ2-2; TRBD1 agrees at 8 bases. TRBV23-1 is sorted into the ORF group, with uncertain function. CDR3 length: 14 residues. J was trimmed by 8 bases and V by 4 bases; bases with no gene match: 6. The CDR3 spells CASSRQGKSGELFF. The CDR3 region has the DNA TGCGCCAGCAGTCGACAGGGGAAGTCGGGGGAGCTGTTTTTT.

V usage is TRBV2 and J usage is TRBJ2-3, with a tentative D call TRBD2 (6 bases). In germline, CDR1 is SNHLY, CDR2 FYNNEI. V was cut by 9 bases and J by 3 bases, with 13 bases left in between. This CDR3 contains 13 residues. The CDR3 DNA reads as TGTGCCAGTCTAGCGTATACTACAGATACGCAGTATTTT. It is translated as CASLAYTTDTQYF. Filled out from reference TRBV2 and TRBJ2-3, the complete variable domain reads EPEVTQTPSHQVTQMGQEVILRCVPISNHLYFYWYRQILGQKVEFLVSFYNNEISEKSEIFDDQFSVERPDGSNFTLKIRSTKLEDSAMYFCASLAYTTDTQYFGPGTRLTVL.

The rearrangement uses TRBV10-1 and TRBJ2-1, with 12 bases lining up with TRBD1. CDR3 length: 15 residues. Germline V CDR1 and CDR2: WNHNN, SYGVQD (reference sequence). Trimming took 7 bases from V and 9 from J; bases not matched to a gene: 10. CDR3 in DNA: TGCGCCAGCATTCGACCGGGACAGGGGGCGCGTGAGCAGTTCTTC. Amino acid sequence: CASIRPGQGAREQFF.

This clone has only a few counts. This chain uses TRBV27 with TRBJ2-3, with D possibly being TRBD1 (6 bases). CDR1 and CDR2 from the germline V gene are MNHEY and SMNVEV (reference sequence). V dropped 5 bases and J dropped 7 bases, with 13 bases sitting between them. The CDR3 contains 13 residues. The CDR3, as DNA: TGTGCCAGCAGTCCACTGACAGGCAATACGCAGTATTTT. Its translation: CASSPLTGNTQYF.

The chain carries TRBV5-4 and TRBJ2-1, with TRBD2 matching over 12 bases. Germline CDR1 and CDR2: SGHNT and YYREEE (reference sequence). This CDR3 has 15 residues. Unmatched junction bases numbered 6, after V lost 4 bases and J lost 7 bases. CDR3 in DNA: TGTGCCAGCAGCGCTTGGACTAGCGGGATAAATGAGCAGTTCTTC. It is translated as CASSAWTSGINEQFF.

The chain couples TRBV25-1 to TRBJ2-1; D is perhaps TRBD1 (6 bases). This CDR3 spans 15 amino acids. The ends were cut back, 3 bases at V and 3 bases at J, with 12 bases in the middle. The germline V gene encodes CDR1 MGHDK and CDR2 SYGVNS. As DNA, the CDR3 is TGTGCCAGCAGTGAGGTGCAGGGGTTCTACAATGAGCAGTTCTTC. Its protein is CASSEVQGFYNEQFF.

The chain uses TRBV9 and TRBJ2-7; D perhaps matches TRBD2 (5 bases). There are 16 residues in the CDR3. The germline gives CDR1 SGDLS, CDR2 YYNGEE. V shed 0 bases and J shed 4 bases, with 17 bases lying between them. The CDR3 nucleotides read TGTGCCAGCAGCGTAGGCCCTGGCGGGTCCTTGTACGAGCAGTACTTC. Its protein product is CASSVGPGGSLYEQYF.

This clone was seen once. The V and J genes are TRBV9 and TRBJ2-3; either TRBD1 or TRBD2 may fit D (5 bases each). Germline V CDR1 and CDR2: SGDLS, YYNGEE. The CDR3 is made up of 15 amino acids. V lost 0 bases and J 7 bases, leaving 15 bases between the germline ends. CDR3 loop: CASSVAPGTLYTQYF. The CDR3 nucleotides read TGTGCCAGCAGCGTAGCGCCAGGGACGTTATATACGCAGTATTTT.

The sample holds a few counts of this clone. The gene calls are TRBV7-8 and TRBJ1-5; D is unresolved. The CDR3 extends over 13 amino acids. V was cut by 5 bases and J by 5 bases, with 10 bases left in between. Germline V CDR1 and CDR2: SGHVS, FQNEAQ. For the CDR3, the DNA is TGTGCCAGCAGCCTACGGCCCGATCAGCCCCAGCATTTT. Encoded protein: CASSLRPDQPQHF.

The chain carries TRBV7-2 and TRBJ2-5; perhaps TRBD1 as D (5 bases). This CDR3 has 15 residues. Germline V CDR1 and CDR2: SGHTA, FQGNSA. Trimming took off 1 base at V and 4 bases at J, with 13 bases between the two ends. CDR3 bases: TGTGCCAGCAGCTTAGACGGTAGGGGTGGAGAGACCCAGTACTTC. Its protein is CASSLDGRGGETQYF.